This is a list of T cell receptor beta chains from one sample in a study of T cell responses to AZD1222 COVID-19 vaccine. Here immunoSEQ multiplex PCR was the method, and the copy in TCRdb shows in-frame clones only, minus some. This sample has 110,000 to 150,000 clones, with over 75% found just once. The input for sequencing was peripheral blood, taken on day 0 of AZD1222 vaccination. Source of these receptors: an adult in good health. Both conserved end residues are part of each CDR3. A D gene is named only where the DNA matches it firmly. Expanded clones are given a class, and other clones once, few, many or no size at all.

CDR3: CSVRYYEGTGELFF; DNA: TGCAGCGTTAGATACTATGAGGGCACCGGGGAGCTGTTTTTT; D: .; V: TRBV29-1; size: .; J: TRBJ2-2
CDR3: CASSLAGRLNTEAFF; DNA: TGTGCCAGCAGCCTGGCTGGACGGCTGAACACTGAAGCTTTCTTT; D: .; V: TRBV5-6; size: .; J: TRBJ1-1
CDR3: CATNSTLPAEQYF; DNA: TGTGCCACCAACAGCACCTTACCCGCCGAGCAGTACTTC; D: .; V: TRBV21-1; size: .; J: TRBJ2-7
CDR3: CASSLLGAGARGETQYF; DNA: TGTGCCAGCAGCCTACTGGGGGCGGGGGCTAGAGGAGAGACCCAGTACTTC; D: .; V: TRBV28; size: .; J: TRBJ2-5
CDR3: CAVEVRNSGNTIYF; DNA: TGTGCCGTGGAGGTCAGGAACTCTGGAAACACCATATATTTT; D: .; V: TRBV6-5; size: .; J: TRBJ1-3
CDR3: CSVASGLRTDTQYF; DNA: TGCAGCGTAGCAAGCGGGTTGCGCACAGATACGCAGTATTTT; D: .; V: TRBV29-1; size: .; J: TRBJ2-3
CDR3: CASSLSETDTQYF; DNA: TGCGCCAGCAGCTTGAGCGAGACAGATACGCAGTATTTT; D: .; V: TRBV5-1; size: .; J: TRBJ2-3
CDR3: CASSTDRVPVTDTQYF; DNA: TGTGCCAGCAGCACTGACAGGGTCCCTGTGACAGATACGCAGTATTTT; D: TRBD1; V: TRBV5-6; size: once; J: TRBJ2-3
CDR3: CASRNRDEGQGSYEQYF; DNA: TGTGCCAGTAGGAACCGGGACGAAGGGCAGGGTTCCTACGAGCAGTACTTC; D: .; V: TRBV19; size: .; J: TRBJ2-7
CDR3: CAISSGQGNQPQHF; DNA: TGCGCCATCAGCTCAGGACAGGGGAATCAGCCCCAGCATTTT; D: TRBD1; V: TRBV10-3; size: .; J: TRBJ1-5
CDR3: CAISESGRRQETQYF; DNA: TGTGCCATCAGTGAGTCGGGGAGGCGCCAAGAGACCCAGTACTTC; D: .; V: TRBV10-3; size: .; J: TRBJ2-5
CDR3: CASSGVRDKEPQHF; DNA: TGTGCCAGCAGTGGCGTTAGGGACAAGGAGCCCCAGCATTTT; D: .; V: TRBV2; size: once; J: TRBJ1-5
CDR3: CSALGNEQFF; DNA: TGCAGTGCTCTGGGCAATGAGCAGTTCTTC; D: .; V: TRBV20-1; size: .; J: TRBJ2-1
CDR3: CASSEWLAGEQETQYF; DNA: TGTGCCAGCAGTGAGTGGCTAGCGGGAGAACAAGAGACCCAGTACTTC; D: TRBD2; V: TRBV2; size: .; J: TRBJ2-5
CDR3: CASSDLGSNYGYTF; DNA: TGTGCCAGCAGTGATCTGGGCTCTAACTATGGCTACACCTTC; D: .; V: TRBV6-1; size: .; J: TRBJ1-2
CDR3: CASSLFGTANYGYTF; DNA: TGTGCCAGCAGCTTATTTGGGACAGCTAACTATGGCTACACCTTC; D: TRBD1; V: TRBV7-9; size: .; J: TRBJ1-2
CDR3: CASGLWTSSTSF; DNA: TGTGCCAGCGGACTCTGGACTTCATCCACCTCTTTT; D: .; V: TRBV5-6; size: once; J: TRBJ2-3
CDR3: CASSQLASTYNEQFF; DNA: TGTGCCAGCAGCCAACTAGCGTCCACCTACAATGAGCAGTTCTTC; D: .; V: TRBV16; size: .; J: TRBJ2-1
CDR3: CAISEAQDTSGLHF; DNA: TGTGCCATCAGTGAGGCCCAGGACACTAGCGGACTGCACTTC; D: TRBD2; V: TRBV10-3; size: .; J: TRBJ2-7
CDR3: CSASRQGPSNEQFF; DNA: TGCAGTGCTAGTCGACAGGGGCCAAGCAATGAGCAGTTCTTC; D: TRBD1; V: TRBV20-1; size: .; J: TRBJ2-1
CDR3: CASSPELFNEKLFF; DNA: TGTGCCAGCAGCCCAGAGTTATTCAATGAAAAACTGTTTTTT; D: .; V: TRBV7-9; size: .; J: TRBJ1-4
CDR3: CASSQRLGETGELFF; DNA: TGTGCCAGCAGCCAGAGGCTAGGGGAGACCGGGGAGCTGTTTTTT; D: .; V: TRBV7-9; size: .; J: TRBJ2-2
CDR3: CASRPSDRARTGELFF; DNA: TGTGCCAGCAGGCCAAGCGACAGGGCGAGAACCGGGGAGCTGTTTTTT; D: TRBD1; V: TRBV28; size: .; J: TRBJ2-2
CDR3: CASSLDRDGPYEQYF; DNA: TGTGCCAGCAGCTTAGACCGGGACGGGCCTTACGAGCAGTACTTC; D: .; V: TRBV7-8; size: .; J: TRBJ2-7
CDR3: CSASRLSGGSYEQYF; DNA: TGCAGTGCTAGTCGACTGAGCGGGGGCTCCTACGAGCAGTACTTC; D: TRBD2; V: TRBV20-1; size: .; J: TRBJ2-7
CDR3: CSVLHTSSYEQYF; DNA: TGCAGCGTTCTTCACACTAGCTCCTACGAGCAGTACTTC; D: .; V: TRBV29-1; size: .; J: TRBJ2-7
CDR3: CAISDMGGLAKNIQYF; DNA: TGTGCCATCAGTGATATGGGGGGATTGGCCAAAAACATTCAGTACTTC; D: .; V: TRBV10-3; size: .; J: TRBJ2-4
CDR3: CASSPRRGEAFF; DNA: TGTGCCAGCTCACCACGGCGGGGTGAAGCTTTCTTT; D: .; V: TRBV18; size: .; J: TRBJ1-1
CDR3: CASSPDGRAGYGYTF; DNA: TGCGCCAGCAGCCCAGACGGCCGGGCGGGCTATGGCTACACCTTC; D: .; V: TRBV4-1; size: .; J: TRBJ1-2
CDR3: CASIQGGRDWADTQYF; DNA: TGTGCCAGCATCCAAGGGGGGCGGGACTGGGCAGATACGCAGTATTTT; D: .; V: TRBV5-8; size: .; J: TRBJ2-3
CDR3: CASMEVEGGYTF; DNA: TGTGCCAGCATGGAGGTGGAGGGTGGCTACACCTTC; D: .; V: TRBV2; size: .; J: TRBJ1-2
CDR3: CASEGYTIYF; DNA: TGTGCCAGTGAAGGGTACACCATATATTTT; D: .; V: TRBV19; size: .; J: TRBJ1-3